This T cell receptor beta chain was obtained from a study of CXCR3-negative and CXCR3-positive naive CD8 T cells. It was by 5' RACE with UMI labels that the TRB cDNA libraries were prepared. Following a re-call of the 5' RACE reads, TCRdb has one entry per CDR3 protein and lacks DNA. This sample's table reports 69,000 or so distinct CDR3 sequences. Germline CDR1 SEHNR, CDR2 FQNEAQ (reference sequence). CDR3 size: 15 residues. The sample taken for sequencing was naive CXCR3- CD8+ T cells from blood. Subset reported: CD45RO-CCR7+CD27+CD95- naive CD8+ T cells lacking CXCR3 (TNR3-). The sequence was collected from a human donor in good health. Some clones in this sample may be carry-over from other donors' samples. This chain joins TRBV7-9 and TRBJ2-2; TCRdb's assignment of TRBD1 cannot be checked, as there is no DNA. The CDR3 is CASSSTGVNTGELFF.